This TCR beta chain was captured by sequencing in a study of T cells in Graves' hyperthyroidism and ophthalmopathy. For the study at large: Peripheral blood specimens were obtained at initial diagnosis, prior to any treatment. General study results and limits: Ophthalmopathy onset followed model prediction by a median around 6.6 months. A model using 13 V-J features told ophthalmopathy apart from stable hyperthyroidism.

CDR1 and CDR2 (germline): MNHNS, SASEGT. The CDR3 extends over 14 amino acids. The V end was cut by 2 bases, the J end by 0 bases, with 7 bases between. TCR beta CDR3 region amplification was performed from RNA transcripts. Researchers ran a first-round RT-PCR on the TCR CDR3 using the HTBI primer set. MiXCR, run by TCRdb on the multiplex PCR reads, gives a single entry per CDR3 protein. The top ten hold about 25% of the sample, which has around 300,000 distinct CDR3 sequences, less than 30% seen once. About this clonotype itself: Antigen unknown.

Newly diagnosed hyperthyroidism patients aged 18 to 65 years had disease lasting under 2 months. The chain joins TRBV6-1 to TRBJ2-5, with a tentative D call TRBD1 (5 bases). The specimen was blood. The sequence was obtained from a man in his forties or fifties with Graves' hyperthyroidism that later progressed to Graves' ophthalmopathy. CDR3 amino acids: CASSEWGDQETQYF. The CDR3 nucleotides are TGTGCCAGCAGTGAATGGGGCGACCAAGAGACCCAGTACTTC.